The clone carrying this T cell receptor (beta chain) was seen a handful of times. The target antigen is unknown. V was pared by 1 base and J by 5 bases, with 17 bases between. Germline CDR1 and CDR2: DFQATT and SNEGSKA (reference sequence). The CDR3 is 15 amino acids. The sample is drawn from a study of T-cell reconstitution after alpha-beta-depleted transplantation in children. Unique molecular identifiers tagged the TCRbeta library. TCRdb called the PCR reads again in MiXCR, with one record for every CDR3 protein. The top ten hold about 11% of the sample, which has 100,000 to 150,000 distinct CDR3 sequences, around 23% seen once. Findings and limits, study-wide: It was reported that alpha-beta T cells came from several hundred expanded graft clones (about two months after transplant). It was newly produced T cells that mostly accounted for T-cell counts and diversity one year after transplant.

This receptor was identified in a male patient aged 2 to 10 who had a stem cell transplant for chronic granulomatous disease, so the T cells may come from the graft donor. This specimen consisted of PBMCs, mostly from graft donor cells, obtained 180 days after TCRalphabeta/CD19-depleted stem cell transplant. The rearrangement joins TRBV20-1 to TRBJ2-5; D gene uncertain. The CDR3 loop reads CSARAAYPLGETQYF. CDR3 sequence (DNA): TGCAGTGCTAGAGCCGCCTATCCTCTGGGGGAGACCCAGTACTTC.